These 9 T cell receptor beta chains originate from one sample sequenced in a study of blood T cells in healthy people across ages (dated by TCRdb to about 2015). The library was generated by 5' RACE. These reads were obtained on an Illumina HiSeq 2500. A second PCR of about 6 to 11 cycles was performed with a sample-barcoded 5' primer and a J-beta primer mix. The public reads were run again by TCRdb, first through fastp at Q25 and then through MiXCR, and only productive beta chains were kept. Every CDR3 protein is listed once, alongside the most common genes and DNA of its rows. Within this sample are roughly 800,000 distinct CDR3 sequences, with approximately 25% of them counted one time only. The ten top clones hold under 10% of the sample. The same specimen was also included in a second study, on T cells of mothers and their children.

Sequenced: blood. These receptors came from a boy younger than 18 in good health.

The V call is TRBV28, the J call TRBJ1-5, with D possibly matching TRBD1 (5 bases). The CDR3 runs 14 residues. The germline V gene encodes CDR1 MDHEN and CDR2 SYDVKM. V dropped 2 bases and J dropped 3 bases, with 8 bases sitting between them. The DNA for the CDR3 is TGTGCCAGCAGTTTAGCAGGGAACAATCAGCCCCAGCATTTT. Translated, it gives CASSLAGNNQPQHF.

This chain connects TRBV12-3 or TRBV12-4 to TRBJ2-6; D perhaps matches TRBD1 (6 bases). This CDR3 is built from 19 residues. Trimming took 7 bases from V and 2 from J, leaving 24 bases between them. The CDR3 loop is CASNIKLDSLKAGANVLTF. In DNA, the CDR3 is TGTGCCAGCAATATCAAACTGGACAGCCTGAAGGCTGGGGCCAACGTCCTGACTTTC.

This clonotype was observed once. The CDR3 sequence: CSARGGSKYEQYF. CDR3 nucleotides: TGCAGTGCTAGGGGCGGGAGTAAGTACGAGCAGTACTTC. The chain employs TRBV20-1 and TRBJ2-7; 7 bases align to TRBD2. CDR1 DFQATT and CDR2 SNEGSKA come from the germline V gene (reference sequence). The CDR3 spans 13 residues. J was trimmed by 4 bases and V by 3 bases; bases with no gene match: 6.

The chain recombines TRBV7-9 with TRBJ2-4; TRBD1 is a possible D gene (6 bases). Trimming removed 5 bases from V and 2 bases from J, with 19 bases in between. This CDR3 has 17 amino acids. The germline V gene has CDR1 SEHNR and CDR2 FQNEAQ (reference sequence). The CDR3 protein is CASSPMQGIKPKNIQYF. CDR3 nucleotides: TGTGCCAGCAGCCCCATGCAGGGGATAAAACCCAAAAACATTCAGTACTTC.

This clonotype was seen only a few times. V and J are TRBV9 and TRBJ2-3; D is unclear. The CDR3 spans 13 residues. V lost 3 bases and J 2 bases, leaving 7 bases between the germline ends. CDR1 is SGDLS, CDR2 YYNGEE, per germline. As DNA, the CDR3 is TGTGCCAGCAGCGCTGGGATCACAGATACGCAGTATTTT. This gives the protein CASSAGITDTQYF.

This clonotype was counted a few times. CDR3 coding DNA: TGTGCCAGCAGCCAAGACCGCGGGGGGGCAAATGAGCAGTTCTTC. It is translated as CASSQDRGGANEQFF. J is TRBJ2-1 and V is TRBV4-2; 9 bases agree with TRBD2. The CDR3 consists of 15 residues. Germline V CDR1 and CDR2: LGHNA, YNFKEQ. Trimming cost V 0 bases and J 7 bases; bases outside gene matches: 4.

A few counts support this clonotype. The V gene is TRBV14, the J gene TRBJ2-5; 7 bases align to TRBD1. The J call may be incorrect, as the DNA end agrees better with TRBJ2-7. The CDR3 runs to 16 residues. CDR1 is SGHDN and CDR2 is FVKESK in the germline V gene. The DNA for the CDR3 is TGTGCCAGCAGCCTCCGCCAAGGACAGGTATCCTACGAGCAGTACTTC. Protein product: CASSLRQGQVSYEQYF.

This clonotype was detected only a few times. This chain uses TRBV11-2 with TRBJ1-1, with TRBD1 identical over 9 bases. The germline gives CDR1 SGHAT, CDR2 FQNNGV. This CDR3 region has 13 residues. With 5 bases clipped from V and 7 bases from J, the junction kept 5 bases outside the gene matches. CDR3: CASSLGTGYEAFF. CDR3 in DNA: TGTGCCAGCAGCCTCGGGACAGGGTATGAAGCTTTCTTT.

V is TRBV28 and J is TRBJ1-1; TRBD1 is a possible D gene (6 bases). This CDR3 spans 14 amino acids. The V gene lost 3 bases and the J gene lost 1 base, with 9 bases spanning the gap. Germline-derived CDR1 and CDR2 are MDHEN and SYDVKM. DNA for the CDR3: TGTGCCAGCAGTTTTTACAGGGCGAACACTGAAGCTTTCTTT. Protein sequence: CASSFYRANTEAFF.